This T cell receptor beta chain was observed in a study of shared clonotypes between healthy human individuals. On the study more broadly: Serving as donors were a couple of women and a few men, whose ages spanned 18 to 49. Study-wide findings and caveats: Across subsets, estimated richness was generally greater for naive than for memory populations.

As regards this clone: Its specificity is unknown.

Data came from immunoSEQ multiplex PCR; TCRdb stores just in-frame clones and leaves some out. The data show some 2 million clones, roughly 95% seen once. A split of CD4+ cells into CD45RA+ naive and CD45RA-negative memory subsets was performed. Looked up from germline, CDR1 is SGDLS and CDR2 is YYNGEE. This CDR3 spans 14 amino acids. Trimming pared 3 bases from V and 5 bases from J, leaving 14 bases between. This chain uses TRBV9 with TRBJ2-5; possible D gene TRBD2, 6 bases. The sequenced material came from naive CD4+ T cells sorted from blood. Subset: CD45RA+ positively selected. The TCR was taken from a man younger than 30 in good health. CDR3 region: CASSESQGGETQYF. CDR3 sequence (DNA): TGTGCCAGCAGCGAGTCGCAGGGAGGTGAGACCCAGTACTTC.